The sequence of this T cell receptor (beta chain) was determined in a study of blood T cell repertoires in COVID-19. Across the whole study: COVID-19 samples, acute and convalescent, were from the United States, Italy and Spain. The cDNA or gDNA used as material had been derived from T cells, B-cell-depleted T cells, or PBMCs.

Per the authors' pipeline: Estimated nucleated cell counts came from reference gene primer amplification. Repertoires were generated with immunoSEQ multiplex PCR, while TCRdb's copy carries only in-frame clones and drops some. Clonal size and the V and J genes are those of that table, whereas D and trimming came from the DNA. The sample shows some 200,000 clones, approximately 91% of them seen only once. Germline CDR1 SNHLY, CDR2 FYNNEI. There are 13 residues in the CDR3. The V gene lost 4 bases and the J gene lost 4 bases, with 10 bases spanning the gap. The sequenced sample was peripheral blood. The rearrangement links TRBV2 to TRBJ1-2; unclear D gene. The sequence was collected from a woman between 40 and 55 years old with acute or convalescent COVID-19. The CDR3 is CASSVHGPYGYTF. DNA of the CDR3: TGTGCCAGCAGTGTCCACGGTCCCTATGGCTACACCTTC.